This passage covers 11 T cell receptor beta chains from one sample sequenced in a study of PD-1 blockade in classical Hodgkin lymphoma. Profiling relied on immunoSEQ multiplex PCR, and the TCRdb table lists in-frame clones only, not all of them. The sample carries 30,000 to 40,000 clones, more than 85% recorded once. The time point here: newly diagnosed, previously untreated cHL patient sample. Magnetic negative selection purified CD4+ T cells from thawed PBMCs. The material sequenced was CD4+ T cells from blood. Every receptor here comes from a human donor with classical Hodgkin lymphoma.

The genes are TRBV5-5 and TRBJ2-2; 7 nucleotides line up with TRBD1. This CDR3 region has 15 residues. The ends lost 1 base at V and 3 bases at J; junction bases unmatched: 3. Germline values: CDR1 SGHKS, CDR2 YYEKEE (reference sequence). CDR3 sequence: CASSLIDRDTGELFF. The CDR3 coding sequence is TGTGCCAGCAGCTTGATTGACAGGGACACCGGGGAGCTGTTTTTT.

This clone appeared once. V is TRBV10-3 and J is TRBJ1-2, with D unresolved. Trimming removed 10 bases from V and 4 bases from J, with 16 bases in between. Germline-derived CDR1 and CDR2 are ENHRY and SYGVKD. This CDR3 region has 13 residues. The CDR3, as DNA: TGTGCCACCTCGGAAGTGGTGGTCTATGGCTACACCTTC. Amino acids: CATSEVVVYGYTF.

The chain employs TRBV20-1 and TRBJ2-7; 7 bases fit TRBD1. J was trimmed by 7 bases and V by 4 bases; bases with no gene match: 4. This CDR3 region has 11 residues. The V gene's germline CDR1 is DFQATT and CDR2 SNEGSKA (reference sequence). The DNA for the CDR3 is TGCAGTGCTAACAGGGGATGGGAGCAGTACTTC. Protein sequence: CSANRGWEQYF.

J is TRBJ1-1 and V is TRBV5-4, with D perhaps TRBD1 (5 bases). V gave up 4 bases and J gave up 1 base, with 8 bases separating them. The CDR3 sequence is 13 residues long. The germline gives CDR1 SGHNT, CDR2 YYREEE (reference sequence). The CDR3 loop reads CASSPDKNTEAFF. The CDR3 DNA reads as TGTGCCAGCAGCCCGGACAAGAACACTGAAGCTTTCTTT.

This sequence joins TRBV7-9 and TRBJ2-2; a weak D match, TRBD1 (6 bases). The V end was cut by 3 bases, the J end by 1 base, with 15 bases between. CDR3 size: 17 residues. CDR1 is SEHNR and CDR2 is FQNEAQ in the germline V gene (reference sequence). This CDR3 is CASSLYRAAGNTGELFF. CDR3 coding DNA: TGTGCCAGCAGCTTGTACAGGGCGGCGGGGAACACCGGGGAGCTGTTTTTT.

The CDR3 region has the DNA TGTGCCAGCTCGAGCACAGATACGCAGTATTTT. This codes for CASSSTDTQYF. The V and J genes are TRBV18 and TRBJ2-3; D remains ambiguous. This CDR3 is built from 11 residues. Trimming took off 6 bases at V and 0 bases at J, with 1 base between the two ends. CDR1 and CDR2 from the germline V gene are KGHSH and LQKENI.

The chain has TRBV6-5 and TRBJ1-1, with a tentative D call TRBD1 (5 bases). Per germline, CDR1 MNHEY and CDR2 SVGAGI. There are 12 residues in the CDR3. V dropped 2 bases and J dropped 5 bases, with 6 bases sitting between them. CDR3 in DNA: TGTGCCAGCAGTTACGGGGGAACTGAAGCTTTCTTT. Its translation: CASSYGGTEAFF.

The chain carries TRBV5-1 and TRBJ1-4; possibly TRBD1 for D (5 bases). The CDR3 has 14 residues. V gave up 4 bases and J gave up 5 bases, with 12 bases separating them. Germline V gene sequence: CDR1 SGHRS, CDR2 YFSETQ. The CDR3 loop reads CASSPGTANEKLFF. Here the CDR3 DNA reads TGCGCCAGCAGCCCCGGGACGGCCAATGAAAAACTGTTTTTT.

This clone was seen only once. The CDR3 is CASSPGNEKLFF. Here the CDR3 DNA reads TGTGCCAGCAGTCCCGGGAATGAAAAACTGTTTTTT. The chain carries TRBV6-6 and TRBJ1-4; no definite D call. V was trimmed by 5 bases and J by 5 bases, leaving 6 bases between them. Per germline, CDR1 MNHNY and CDR2 SVGAGI (reference sequence). The CDR3 sequence is 12 residues long.

This rearrangement joins TRBV9 to TRBJ1-2; D unclear. The length of the CDR3 is 15 residues. Germline values: CDR1 SGDLS, CDR2 YYNGEE. Trimming left V 7 bases short and J 0 bases short, with 16 bases between. The DNA of the CDR3 is TGTGCCAGCGCAGTTTCCTCTGGAGCTAACTATGGCTACACCTTC. Protein: CASAVSSGANYGYTF.

The chain is built from TRBV5-1 and TRBJ1-3; 7 bases fit TRBD1. The V segment lost 0 bases and the J segment 3 bases; nucleotides outside the gene matches: 6. The CDR3 covers 16 residues. The germline V gene has CDR1 SGHRS and CDR2 YFSETQ. CDR3 region: CASSLDPGTVGNTIYF. The CDR3 nucleotides read TGCGCCAGCAGCTTGGACCCCGGGACAGTTGGAAACACCATATATTTT.